The present entry profiles one T cell receptor beta chain with its context. Its antigen is as yet unknown. This sample's time point: baseline pretreatment blood. Specified treatment: 15 Gy SBRT to primary tumor, nephrectomy 4 weeks later. V was pared by 7 bases and J by 1 base, with 24 bases between. The CDR3 is 18 residues long. Germline V gene sequence: CDR1 LNHDA, CDR2 SQIVND (reference sequence). Produced via immunoSEQ multiplex PCR; TCRdb's table is partial and in-frame only. The repertoire holds 90,000 to 95,000 clones, with roughly four fifths as singletons. This sample stems from a study of radiation and T cells in renal cell carcinoma. Study-level results: Without pretreatment biopsies, baseline tumor clonotype presence was undetermined.

Specimen: blood, collected from a patient whose treatment included radiotherapy and nephrectomy. The chain couples TRBV19 to TRBJ2-3; tentatively, D is TRBD2 (7 bases). The clonotype originates from a man aged 55 to 70 with renal cell carcinoma. The CDR3 here is CASTKDGGGRWGTDTQYF. CDR3 DNA: TGTGCCAGTACCAAGGATGGGGGCGGGAGATGGGGCACAGATACGCAGTATTTT.